The 2 T cell receptor beta chains in this list originate from one sample, sequenced in a study of shared clonotypes between healthy human individuals. Libraries were prepared by immunoSEQ multiplex PCR; TCRdb keeps only in-frame clonotypes and omits some of them. Counted here are roughly 660,000 clones, around 90% occurring once; the ten biggest clones make up 34%. Sequences were obtained from memory CD8+ T cells from PBMCs. The subset denotes: CD45RO+ cells pooled with CCR7-negative TemRA cells. The origin of the receptors is a man aged 18 to 29 in good health. Some clones in this sample may be carry-over from other donors' samples.

This chain joins TRBV11-2 and TRBJ2-3, with a weak D call TRBD1 (6 bases). Trimming took 3 bases from V and 6 from J, leaving 10 bases between them. In germline, CDR1 is SGHAT, CDR2 FQNNGV. The CDR3 loop spans 13 amino acids. As DNA, the CDR3 is TGTGCCAGCAGCTTTACCAGGGGTGATACGCAGTATTTT. Amino acids: CASSFTRGDTQYF.

This chain joins TRBV2 and TRBJ1-3, with 8 bases lining up with TRBD1. V shed 5 bases, J shed 0 bases, and the junction held 3 bases outside the gene matches. Per the germline V gene, CDR1 is SNHLY and CDR2 is FYNNEI. The CDR3 has 15 residues. CDR3 residues: CASSPDRGSGNTIYF. As DNA, the CDR3 is TGTGCCAGCAGTCCCGACAGGGGCTCTGGAAACACCATATATTTT.